What follows are 31 T cell receptor beta chains derived from one specimen sequenced in a study of T cell changes during pregnancy in multiple sclerosis. The method was immunoSEQ multiplex PCR; TCRdb's version includes in-frame clones alone and lacks a portion of them. The sample comprises under 40,000 clones, 75% to 90% of which are singletons, and under 5% rests with the top ten. The source was CD8+ T cells from peripheral blood mononuclear cells, collected after pregnancy. These receptors all come from a female donor with multiple sclerosis, enrolled in a pregnancy study.

As regards this clone: An end of the junction does not agree with germline; a read error may underlie this. This chain uses TRBV7-7 with TRBJ2-7, with TRBD2 identical over 7 bases. CDR3 size: 15 residues. Germline CDR1 and CDR2: SSHAT and FNYEAQ (reference sequence). CDR3 DNA sequence: TGTGCTAGCAGCTTATCTGTCAGCGGGGCGAACGAGCAGTACTTC. Amino acid sequence: CASSLSVSGANEQYF.

The chain uses TRBV7-7 and TRBJ2-3; possible D gene TRBD2, 7 bases. Trimming removed 1 base at V and 4 bases at J, with 12 bases between. The CDR3 has 15 amino acids. The germline V gene has CDR1 SSHAT and CDR2 FNYEAQ (reference sequence). The CDR3 is CASSLGPGGPDTQYF. CDR3 nucleotide sequence: TGTGCCAGCAGCTTAGGCCCGGGGGGCCCAGATACGCAGTATTTT.

This chain joins TRBV2 and TRBJ2-1; D uncertain. The CDR3 totals 11 residues. Germline assignment: CDR1 SNHLY and CDR2 FYNNEI. The V end lost 5 bases, the J end lost 12 bases, and 11 bases lay between the germline ends. CDR3 sequence reads: CASSPRGGQFF. The CDR3 DNA reads TGTGCCAGCAGTCCTCGAGGTGGGCAGTTCTTC.

The rearrangement uses TRBV4-1 and TRBJ2-1; 9 bases align to TRBD2. Trimming removed 1 base from V and 7 bases from J; junction bases left unmatched: 2. The CDR3 loop spans 14 amino acids. The germline V gene encodes CDR1 MGHRA and CDR2 YSYEKL. The CDR3 region has the DNA TGCGCCAGCAGCCAAGGCGGGGGGGAAAATGAGCAGTTCTTC. As protein: CASSQGGGENEQFF.

This chain uses TRBV4-2 with TRBJ2-1, with 7 bases matching TRBD2. The ends lost 4 bases at V and 2 bases at J; junction bases unmatched: 20. CDR3 size: 20 residues. Germline lookup yields CDR1 LGHNA and CDR2 YNFKEQ. Here the CDR3 DNA reads TGTGCCAGCAGCCGAGACGGGCGAAACCAGGCTAGCGGCCCCTACAATGAGCAGTTCTTC. Amino acid sequence: CASSRDGRNQASGPYNEQFF.

This chain uses TRBV7-2 with TRBJ1-1; perhaps TRBD1 as D (5 bases). The CDR3 is made up of 13 amino acids. V was trimmed by 0 bases and J by 5 bases, leaving 7 bases between them. Looked up from germline, CDR1 is SGHTA and CDR2 is FQGNSA. Here the CDR3 reads CASSLAPGTEAFF. In DNA, the CDR3 is TGTGCCAGCAGCTTAGCGCCAGGGACTGAAGCTTTCTTT.

A word on this clone: Additional DNA sequences in this sample encode the identical CDR3. V is TRBV6-5 and J is TRBJ1-1; 8 nucleotides align to TRBD1. The trim removed 0 bases at V and 4 bases at J, leaving 7 bases unmatched. This CDR3 has 16 amino acids. Germline CDR1 MNHEY, CDR2 SVGAGI. CDR3 bases: TGTGCCAGCAGTTACTCTACGGACAGGGTTTCCACTGAAGCTTTCTTT. Translation gives CASSYSTDRVSTEAFF.

The chain carries TRBV4-2 and TRBJ2-1, with no clear D. From germline, CDR1 is LGHNA and CDR2 YNFKEQ. The CDR3 covers 15 residues. V dropped 0 bases and J dropped 15 bases, with 21 bases sitting between them. CDR3: CASSQDNDGPNWPFF. DNA for the CDR3: TGTGCCAGCAGCCAAGATAATGATGGGCCTAATTGGCCGTTCTTC.

This chain joins TRBV6-5 and TRBJ1-2; D possibly corresponds to TRBD1 (6 bases). V lost 6 bases, J lost 6 bases, and 14 bases lay in between. CDR1 is MNHEY, CDR2 SVGAGI, per germline. CDR3 length equals 13 residues. DNA for the CDR3: TGTGCCAGCAGCTCACAGGGTTGGGATGGCTACACCTTC. It yields the protein CASSSQGWDGYTF.

The rearrangement uses TRBV9 and TRBJ1-6, with 9 bases aligning to TRBD1. Per the germline V gene, CDR1 is SGDLS and CDR2 is YYNGEE. CDR3 length: 15 amino acids. Trimming at V came to 4 bases and at J to 7 bases, leaving 6 bases not matched to a gene. This CDR3 is CASSPGTGLNSPLHF. The CDR3 DNA reads as TGTGCCAGCAGCCCAGGGACAGGGCTAAATTCACCCCTCCACTTT. Complete variable domain (other parts from reference TRBV9 and TRBJ1-6): DSGVTQTPKHLITATGQRVTLRCSPRSGDLSVYWYQQSLDQGLQFLIQYYNGEERAKGNILERFSAQQFPDLHSELNLSSLELGDSALYFCASSPGTGLNSPLHFGNGTRLTVT.

The rearrangement uses TRBV16 and TRBJ2-6; weak D call: TRBD2 (5 bases). The ends were cut back, 4 bases at V and 1 base at J, with 8 bases in the middle. The CDR3 runs to 15 residues. Germline V gives CDR1 KGHSY, CDR2 FQNENV. For the CDR3, the DNA is TGTGCCAGCAGCCCCCCGGGATCTGGGGCCAACGTCCTGACTTTC. It translates to CASSPPGSGANVLTF.

The chain links TRBV5-1 to TRBJ2-2, with 7 positions matching TRBD2. Germline lookup yields CDR1 SGHRS and CDR2 YFSETQ. This CDR3 contains 19 residues. J lost 6 bases, V lost 5 bases, and 22 bases had no gene match. The CDR3 sequence is CASSPVGLTSVGRSGELFF. DNA for the CDR3: TGCGCCAGCAGTCCGGTGGGCCTAACTAGCGTCGGCAGATCCGGGGAGCTGTTTTTT.

CDR3 bases: TGTGCCAGCAGACATGGACAGGGCTCAGGGGAGCTGTTTTTT. This translates into CASRHGQGSGELFF. V and J are TRBV7-9 and TRBJ2-2; 8 nucleotides agree with TRBD1. Germline CDR1 and CDR2: SEHNR and FQNEAQ (reference sequence). The CDR3 is 14 amino acids. The junction had 8 bases not matched to a gene; V was cut back by 6 bases and J by 8 bases. The full variable domain, its missing parts supplied by reference TRBV7-9 and TRBJ2-2, is DTGVSQNPRHKITKRGQNVTFRCDPISEHNRLYWYRQTLGQGPEFLTYFQNEAQLEKSRLLSDRFSAERPKGSFSTLEIQRTEQGDSAMYLCASRHGQGSGELFFGEGSRLTVL.

This chain links TRBV5-4 with TRBJ1-1; D call uncertain. Between the trimmed V and J ends, which lost 1 base and 0 bases, there was a span of 4 bases. This CDR3 has 13 amino acids. Germline-derived CDR1 and CDR2 are SGHNT and YYREEE (reference sequence). The CDR3 DNA reads as TGTGCCAGCAGCTTGATTATGAACACTGAAGCTTTCTTT. Its protein is CASSLIMNTEAFF.

V usage is TRBV2 and J usage is TRBJ2-2, with D possibly TRBD2 on 7 matching bases. There are 17 residues in the CDR3. Trimming left V 6 bases short and J 0 bases short, with 17 bases between. Germline assignment: CDR1 SNHLY and CDR2 FYNNEI. CDR3 sequence (DNA): TGTGCCAGCAGCCCACGGGGGGCACTTTCGAACACCGGGGAGCTGTTTTTT. Translating gives CASSPRGALSNTGELFF.

J is TRBJ2-5 and V is TRBV4-1, with 9 nucleotides matching TRBD2. J gave up 5 bases and V 4 bases, and 8 bases lay outside the gene matches. This CDR3 is 15 amino acids long. CDR1 is MGHRA and CDR2 is YSYEKL in the germline V gene. The CDR3 loop is CASSREAGGRETQYF. The CDR3 bases are TGCGCCAGCAGCCGGGAAGCGGGGGGCCGGGAGACCCAGTACTTC.

The chain carries TRBV6-5 and TRBJ1-5, with D possibly TRBD1 on 5 matching bases. Germline V gene lookup returns CDR1 MNHEY and CDR2 SVGAGI. The CDR3 contains 15 residues. V was shortened by 2 bases and J by 3 bases, with 11 bases between the two germline ends. The CDR3 loop is CASSYGQGNNQPQHF. The CDR3 DNA follows: TGTGCCAGCAGTTACGGTCAGGGAAACAATCAGCCCCAGCATTTT.

This rearrangement joins TRBV25-1 to TRBJ2-1; TRBD1 agrees at 9 bases. This CDR3 is 14 amino acids long. The V gene's germline CDR1 is MGHDK and CDR2 SYGVNS. V was clipped by 6 bases and J by 5 bases; unmatched bases: 5. The chain's CDR3 is CASRGTGINNEQFF. CDR3 bases: TGTGCCAGCAGGGGGACAGGGATCAACAATGAGCAGTTCTTC. The variable domain in full, completed from reference TRBV25-1 and TRBJ2-1, reads EADIYQTPRYLVIGTGKKITLECSQTMGHDKMYWYQQDPGMELHLIHYSYGVNSTEKGDLSSESTVSRIRTEHFPLTLESARPSHTSQYLCASRGTGINNEQFFGPGTRLTVL.

The rearrangement uses TRBV6-5 and TRBJ1-2; D is uncertain. This CDR3 comprises 13 residues. Trimming stripped 6 bases from V and 4 bases from J, with 12 bases between. Germline-derived CDR1 and CDR2 are MNHEY and SVGAGI. For the CDR3, the DNA is TGTGCCAGCAGCCCCCCACTGCCCTATGGCTACACCTTC. This codes for CASSPPLPYGYTF.

The chain employs TRBV9 and TRBJ1-2, with 10 bases fitting TRBD1. The CDR3 has 16 residues. After removal of 0 bases from V and 7 bases from J, the junction contained 9 bases not matched to a gene. Per the germline V gene, CDR1 is SGDLS and CDR2 is YYNGEE. DNA for the CDR3: TGTGCCAGCAGCGTAGGAGATGGGACAGGGGTACGTGGCTACACCTTC. Translation: CASSVGDGTGVRGYTF.

V usage is TRBV5-6 and J usage is TRBJ1-5, with TRBD1 as a possible D gene (5 bases). The V and J ends lost 5 bases and 6 bases respectively, with 12 bases between them. CDR1 is SGHDT, CDR2 YYEEEE, per germline. The CDR3 has 13 amino acids. CDR3 coding DNA: TGTGCCAGCAGTGCCAGGACAAGTCAGCCCCAGCATTTT. This sequence encodes CASSARTSQPQHF.

The rearrangement uses TRBV5-6 and TRBJ1-2, with 7 bases identical to TRBD1. The germline V gene encodes CDR1 SGHDT and CDR2 YYEEEE. Losses at the gene ends were 4 bases for V and 0 bases for J; bases not matched to a gene: 9. The CDR3 loop spans 16 amino acids. The CDR3 nucleotides are TGTGCCAGCAGCGCTAACAGCGACAGGGCTAACTATGGCTACACCTTC. Translating gives CASSANSDRANYGYTF.

V and J are TRBV5-1 and TRBJ1-2; D gene unclear. The CDR3 extends over 15 amino acids. Deletions cut 3 bases from V and 4 bases from J, with 16 bases between. Germline assignment: CDR1 SGHRS and CDR2 YFSETQ. The CDR3 DNA reads TGCGCCAGCAGCTCCCATCCCACACCGTCCTATGGCTACACCTTC. Its translation is CASSSHPTPSYGYTF.

The rearrangement uses TRBV29-1 and TRBJ1-3; 8 bases fit TRBD1. Trimming at V came to 6 bases and at J to 3 bases, leaving 7 bases not matched to a gene. CDR1 is SQVTM and CDR2 is ANQGSEA in the germline V gene. This CDR3 contains 14 residues. For the CDR3, the DNA is TGCAGCGTCACGACAGGGGTGGTTGGAAACACCATATATTTT. Residues: CSVTTGVVGNTIYF.

J is TRBJ1-2 and V is TRBV6-1; D gene uncertain. V lost 2 bases, J lost 4 bases, and 8 bases lay in between. Germline CDR1 reads MNHNS; CDR2 reads SASEGT. This CDR3 is 13 amino acids long. The CDR3 region is CASSESGSYGYTF. The CDR3 nucleotides read TGTGCCAGCAGTGAATCAGGCAGCTATGGCTACACCTTC.

The chain joins TRBV6-1 to TRBJ2-7; D gene uncertain. CDR3 length: 12 residues. With 10 bases removed from V and 2 bases from J, the gap between germline ends came to 12 bases. In germline, CDR1 is MNHNS, CDR2 SASEGT. The CDR3 sequence is CATTDTAYEQYF. The CDR3 bases are TGTGCCACCACCGACACGGCCTACGAGCAGTACTTC.

CDR3 coding DNA: TGTGCCAGCAGCCACGTGCAGGGGGCGAACACCGGGGAGCTGTTTTTT. Translated: CASSHVQGANTGELFF. V is TRBV7-9 and J is TRBJ2-2, with TRBD1 identical over 7 bases. J was trimmed by 0 bases and V by 5 bases; bases with no gene match: 6. The germline V gene has CDR1 SEHNR and CDR2 FQNEAQ (reference sequence). The CDR3 spans 16 residues.

V gene TRBV9 combines with J gene TRBJ2-7; TRBD1 matches 9 bases. Germline CDR1 SGDLS, CDR2 YYNGEE. V gave up 0 bases and J gave up 1 base; unmatched junction bases: 5. This CDR3 is built from 16 residues. For the CDR3, the DNA is TGTGCCAGCAGCGTAGCCCCGACAGGGGGGTCCTACGAGCAGTACTTC. Translating it yields CASSVAPTGGSYEQYF.

The chain links TRBV9 to TRBJ1-4, with D perhaps TRBD1 (6 bases). In germline, CDR1 is SGDLS, CDR2 YYNGEE. This CDR3 has 15 amino acids. V lost 7 bases and J 2 bases, leaving 15 bases between the germline ends. CDR3 amino acids: CASAHGGATNEKLFF. In DNA, the CDR3 is TGTGCCAGCGCCCACGGGGGGGCGACTAATGAAAAACTGTTTTTT.

This clone occurred once. Relative to the germline gene, one junction end is altered; a read error may explain this. Here the CDR3 reads CASSPSGAGADTQYF. CDR3 in DNA: TGTGCTAGCAGCCCTAGCGGGGCCGGGGCAGATACGCAGTATTTT. The chain recombines TRBV7-7 with TRBJ2-3, with 9 bases matching TRBD2. Germline CDR1 SSHAT, CDR2 FNYEAQ (reference sequence). The CDR3 loop spans 15 amino acids.

The gene calls are TRBV9 and TRBJ2-5; the match to TRBD1 covers 9 bases. The J call is in doubt because the DNA end fits TRBJ2-7 better. The length of the CDR3 is 16 residues. CDR1 and CDR2 from the germline V gene are SGDLS and YYNGEE. CDR3 amino acids: CASSVGTGILGYEQYF. CDR3 coding DNA: TGTGCCAGCAGCGTGGGGACAGGGATACTTGGCTACGAGCAGTACTTC.